This entry lists 23 T cell receptor beta chains sequenced from one sample in a study of T cell repertoires in cytomegalovirus infection. TCRdb ran MiXCR on the reads and lists one entry per CDR3 protein. The table has some 97,000 distinct CDR3 sequences, more than 20% seen once; the top ten hold approximately 40%. Sequencing was performed on CD8+ T cells from PBMCs. The receptors stem from a human donor in good health (CMV status not recorded). Some clones in this sample may be carry-over from other donors' samples.

This clonotype was recorded a few times. The chain combines TRBV6-6 with TRBJ1-5, with D perhaps matching TRBD1 (5 bases). V was clipped by 2 bases and J by 6 bases, with 14 bases between them. Germline assignment: CDR1 MNHNY and CDR2 SVGAGI (reference sequence). CDR3 length equals 15 residues. CDR3 sequence reads: CASSYGRGMGQPQHF. The CDR3 DNA reads as TGTGCCAGCAGTTACGGGAGGGGAATGGGTCAGCCCCAGCATTTT.

This chain links TRBV19 with TRBJ2-5; D is undetermined. CDR3 length: 13 residues. CDR1 and CDR2 (germline): LNHDA, SQIVND (reference sequence). V lost 5 bases and J 0 bases, leaving 7 bases between the germline ends. The CDR3 nucleotides read TGTGCCAGTAGTTCCCAGAACCAAGAGACCCAGTACTTC. Protein sequence: CASSSQNQETQYF.

The rearrangement links TRBV28 to TRBJ2-1, with TRBD2 matching 9 bases. Germline assignment: CDR1 MDHEN and CDR2 SYDVKM. CDR3 size: 14 residues. V lost 2 bases to trimming and J lost 7 bases; unmatched junction nucleotides: 3. The CDR3 here is CASSLAGGPNEQFF. CDR3 DNA sequence: TGTGCCAGCAGTTTAGCGGGAGGGCCTAATGAGCAGTTCTTC.

There are many counts of this clonotype. The chain couples TRBV4-1 to TRBJ2-5, with 9 positions matching TRBD1. This CDR3 has 17 amino acids. Germline-derived CDR1 and CDR2 are MGHRA and YSYEKL. Trimming cost V 0 bases and J 6 bases; bases outside gene matches: 11. The CDR3 DNA follows: TGCGCCAGCAGCCAAGATGGGGGACAGGGAGTTTTGAAGACCCAGTACTTC. It encodes CASSQDGGQGVLKTQYF.

The V gene is TRBV7-9, the J gene TRBJ1-1; D gene uncertain. The CDR3 has 15 residues. The germline V gene encodes CDR1 SEHNR and CDR2 FQNEAQ (reference sequence). V shed 3 bases and J shed 4 bases, with 15 bases lying between them. This CDR3 reads CASSFQRGLSTEAFF. DNA of the CDR3: TGTGCCAGCAGCTTTCAGCGCGGATTGAGCACTGAAGCTTTCTTT.

The chain employs TRBV4-3 and TRBJ2-1; 10 bases fit TRBD2. J was trimmed by 3 bases and V by 1 base; bases with no gene match: 6. The CDR3 sequence is 17 residues long. Germline V CDR1 and CDR2: LGHNA, YSLEER. The CDR3 protein is CASSQGSSGSIYNEQFF. The CDR3, as DNA: TGCGCCAGCAGCCAAGGATCTAGCGGGAGTATCTACAATGAGCAGTTCTTC.

In this sample, this clonotype turned up many times. The rearrangement uses TRBV4-1 and TRBJ2-7, with D perhaps TRBD1 (5 bases). Per the germline V gene, CDR1 is MGHRA and CDR2 is YSYEKL. The V and J ends lost 0 bases and 3 bases respectively, with 6 bases between them. This CDR3 spans 13 amino acids. CDR3 nucleotides: TGCGCCAGCAGCCAAGATCAGGGCTACGAGCAGTACTTC. Protein: CASSQDQGYEQYF.

This chain connects TRBV6-5 to TRBJ2-2, with TRBD1 identical over 7 bases. The ends lost 8 bases at V and 6 bases at J; junction bases unmatched: 6. Germline lookup yields CDR1 MNHEY and CDR2 SVGAGI. The CDR3 runs to 13 residues. In DNA form, the CDR3 reads TGTGCCAGCTCTGGGACAGAAGCCGGGGAGCTGTTTTTT. This codes for CASSGTEAGELFF.

This clonotype was seen more than once but under ten times. The chain recombines TRBV2 with TRBJ1-6; the D gene is possibly TRBD1 (6 bases). This CDR3 has 15 amino acids. The ends were cut back, 1 base at V and 7 bases at J, with 11 bases in the middle. CDR1 and CDR2 from the germline V gene are SNHLY and FYNNEI. The CDR3 spells CASSEVRGENSPLHF. The CDR3 nucleotides read TGTGCCAGCAGTGAAGTCAGGGGAGAAAATTCACCCCTCCACTTT. The full variable domain, rest sourced from reference TRBV2 and TRBJ1-6, is EPEVTQTPSHQVTQMGQEVILRCVPISNHLYFYWYRQILGQKVEFLVSFYNNEISEKSEIFDDQFSVERPDGSNFTLKIRSTKLEDSAMYFCASSEVRGENSPLHFGNGTRLTVT.

This clonotype was seen ten or more times. The CDR3 bases are TGTGCCAGCAGCCCAGGGACCGAAGCCTACGAGCAGTACTTC. This translates into CASSPGTEAYEQYF. This chain uses TRBV12-3 or TRBV12-4 with TRBJ2-7; D is tentatively TRBD1 or TRBD2 (5 bases each). V dropped 6 bases and J dropped 2 bases, with 14 bases sitting between them. There are 14 residues in the CDR3.

This clonotype came up a few times. This chain links TRBV7-2 with TRBJ1-1; no clear D gene. The CDR3 length is 14 residues. Trimming shortened V by 5 bases and J by 5 bases, and 15 bases separated the two germline ends. Germline lookup yields CDR1 SGHTA and CDR2 FQGNSA. This CDR3 reads CASSPRGVRTEAFF. CDR3 sequence (DNA): TGTGCCAGCAGCCCCCGTGGGGTCCGTACTGAAGCTTTCTTT.

Only a few counts were recorded for this clonotype. V is TRBV5-4 and J is TRBJ2-3, with TRBD2 matching 13 bases. J was trimmed by 0 bases and V by 3 bases; bases with no gene match: 4. The CDR3 has 17 residues. Germline values: CDR1 SGHNT, CDR2 YYREEE (reference sequence). In DNA form, the CDR3 reads TGTGCCAGCAGCTCGGGACTAGCGGGACCTAGCACAGATACGCAGTATTTT. Protein product: CASSSGLAGPSTDTQYF.

The rearrangement links TRBV30 to TRBJ2-3; TRBD1 aligns across 11 bases. Germline V CDR1 and CDR2: GTSNPN, SVGIG (reference sequence). The CDR3 runs to 14 residues. V shed 4 bases, J shed 5 bases, and the junction held 5 bases outside the gene matches. CDR3 region: CAWTTGTGGDTQYF. CDR3 DNA sequence: TGTGCCTGGACTACCGGGACAGGGGGAGATACGCAGTATTTT.

A few counts support this clonotype. The CDR3 coding sequence is TGTGCCAGCATGGGGTCGTCTACGGTGGGGACCCAGTACTTC. Its translation: CASMGSSTVGTQYF. The rearrangement links TRBV12-3 or TRBV12-4 to TRBJ2-5, with D uncertain. V lost 7 bases to trimming and J lost 7 bases, with 19 bases between them. This CDR3 spans 14 amino acids.

The chain couples TRBV27 to TRBJ2-7, with D perhaps being TRBD1 or TRBD2 (5 bases each). The germline gives CDR1 MNHEY, CDR2 SMNVEV (reference sequence). Trimming took 6 bases from V and 4 from J, leaving 10 bases between them. This CDR3 is 12 amino acids long. The CDR3, as DNA: TGTGCCAGCAGAAACGAGGGGTACGAGCAGTACTTC. It yields the protein CASRNEGYEQYF.

The chain joins TRBV20-1 to TRBJ2-7, with 12 positions matching TRBD2. This CDR3 region has 18 residues. In germline, CDR1 is DFQATT, CDR2 SNEGSKA (reference sequence). J was trimmed by 5 bases and V by 2 bases; bases with no gene match: 16. CDR3 sequence: CSARHPHILAGGSNEQYF. The CDR3 bases are TGCAGTGCTAGACACCCGCACATACTAGCGGGAGGATCAAACGAGCAGTACTTC.

With respect to this clonotype: It is likely a read error, because the conserved phenylalanine at the end of the CDR3 is missing. For the CDR3, the DNA is TGTGCCAGCAGCTCCCAGGGCACTGAAGCTTTCTAT. Translation: CASSSQGTEAFY. The chain recombines TRBV9 with TRBJ1-1; D is perhaps TRBD1 (5 bases). V was cut by 4 bases and J by 4 bases, with 8 bases left in between. The length of the CDR3 is 12 residues. In germline, CDR1 is SGDLS, CDR2 YYNGEE.

J is TRBJ1-6 and V is TRBV6-1, with TRBD1 matching over 7 bases. The junction had 3 bases not matched to a gene; V was cut back by 1 base and J by 6 bases. The CDR3 has 15 residues. From germline, CDR1 is MNHNS and CDR2 SASEGT. This chain's CDR3 is CASSEGQGINSPLHF. The CDR3 coding sequence is TGTGCCAGCAGTGAAGGACAGGGAATTAATTCACCCCTCCACTTT.

This clonotype was seen more than once but under ten times. The gene calls are TRBV5-6 and TRBJ1-6; D is unresolved. Trimming cost V 7 bases and J 0 bases, with 11 bases left between them. The CDR3 runs to 15 residues. Germline V gene data show CDR1 as SGHDT and CDR2 as YYEEEE. The chain's CDR3 is CASLGSSSYNSPLHF. The CDR3 DNA reads as TGTGCCAGCCTAGGCTCAAGCTCCTATAATTCACCCCTCCACTTT.

The rearrangement joins TRBV6-2 or TRBV6-3 to TRBJ2-7; D gene uncertain. Germline CDR1 MNHEY, CDR2 SVGEGT. Trimming took off 4 bases at V and 2 bases at J, with 9 bases between the two ends. The CDR3 has 13 residues. The CDR3 is CASSFRSTYEQYF. The CDR3 nucleotides are TGTGCCAGCAGTTTCAGGTCTACCTACGAGCAGTACTTC.

This chain links TRBV20-1 with TRBJ2-7; D is possibly TRBD2 (6 bases). Germline V gene data show CDR1 as DFQATT and CDR2 as SNEGSKA (reference sequence). The CDR3 extends over 15 amino acids. The germline V and J ends were trimmed by 3 bases and 1 base, with 16 bases remaining between them. CDR3 sequence reads: CSARPWSGLSYEQYF. In nucleotides, the CDR3 is TGCAGTGCTAGGCCCTGGAGCGGGCTTTCCTACGAGCAGTACTTC.

This clonotype was seen only a few times. This sequence joins TRBV27 and TRBJ1-6, with D unresolved. The CDR3 spans 12 residues. Germline-derived CDR1 and CDR2 are MNHEY and SMNVEV (reference sequence). Trimming shortened V by 5 bases and J by 14 bases, and 13 bases separated the two germline ends. CDR3 amino acids: CASSTPGGALHF. In nucleotides, the CDR3 is TGTGCCAGCAGTACCCCTGGCGGGGCCCTCCACTTT.

The table lists this clonotype with many counts. This chain links TRBV7-2 with TRBJ2-5, with D unresolved. The CDR3 covers 15 residues. V was trimmed by 1 base and J by 2 bases, leaving 11 bases between them. Germline V gives CDR1 SGHTA, CDR2 FQGNSA. CDR3 region: CASSLGLPSQETQYF. In nucleotides, the CDR3 is TGTGCCAGCAGCTTAGGTTTACCTTCTCAAGAGACCCAGTACTTC.